This TCR beta chain was found in a study of siplizumab effects on memory and regulatory T cells. The protocol was immunoSEQ multiplex PCR, while the TCRdb copy is restricted to in-frame clones and leaves out a portion. This sample has 45,000 to 60,000 clones; about 90% occur once, and the top ten carry less than 0.35%. To note about this clone: Its antigen is unknown.

Overall study findings and caveats: Unstimulated subsets were the mapping target of only a minor fraction of alloreactive clones.

The sample was naive CD8+ T cells sorted from blood. This receptor was obtained from a human donor in good health.

The CDR3, as DNA: TGTGCCAGCAGCCCCCGAGATGGCGAGCAGTACTTC. Its translation is CASSPRDGEQYF. The rearrangement links TRBV7-9 to TRBJ2-7; D is unresolved. The germline gives CDR1 SEHNR, CDR2 FQNEAQ (reference sequence). This CDR3 is 12 amino acids long. The germline V and J ends were trimmed by 5 bases and 6 bases, with 11 bases remaining between them.